The 21 T cell receptor beta chains in this list originate from one sample, sequenced in a study of cytomegalovirus exposure and HLA in healthy donors. With 60 Vbeta and 13 Jbeta primers, the PCR was carried out. Profiled with immunoSEQ multiplex PCR; TCRdb holds only in-frame clones, not every one. The profile shows approximately 92,000 clones, around 86% of them singletons. Specimen: PBMCs. The receptors originated from a woman between 65 and 79 years old in good health and CMV-seropositive.

CDR3 sequence: CASSPSGGKGYTF. CDR3 DNA sequence: TGTGCCAGCTCACCGTCAGGGGGCAAGGGCTACACCTTC. This chain joins TRBV18 and TRBJ1-2, with 8 bases matching TRBD1. This CDR3 spans 13 amino acids. Germline V gene sequence: CDR1 KGHSH, CDR2 LQKENI. Trimming at V came to 3 bases and at J to 8 bases, leaving 5 bases not matched to a gene.

The rearrangement links TRBV7-2 to TRBJ1-3; TRBD1 agrees at 8 bases. Germline lookup yields CDR1 SGHTA and CDR2 FQGNSA. V trimming: 5 bases; J trimming: 0 bases; junction bases outside the gene matches: 3. The CDR3 is 15 amino acids. CDR3 loop: CASSADRGSGNTIYF. CDR3 DNA: TGTGCCAGCAGCGCCGACAGGGGCTCTGGAAACACCATATATTTT.

For this clone: The junction and the germline gene differ at one end; a read error may be behind it. The chain links TRBV7-7 to TRBJ2-2; D possibly corresponds to TRBD1 (6 bases). The CDR3 is made up of 13 amino acids. Per the germline V gene, CDR1 is SSHAT and CDR2 is FNYEAQ (reference sequence). The CDR3 loop is CASSQDSTGELFF. The CDR3 coding sequence is TGTGCTAGCAGCCAGGACAGCACCGGGGAGCTGTTTTTT.

The chain joins TRBV5-4 to TRBJ2-1, with 7 bases lining up with TRBD2. The J segment lost 8 bases and the V segment lost 6 bases, leaving 17 bases of the junction unmatched. The CDR3 has 16 amino acids. Germline V CDR1 and CDR2: SGHNT, YYREEE (reference sequence). The CDR3: CASTNFPTGGSDEQFF. DNA of the CDR3: TGTGCCAGCACCAACTTCCCCACCGGCGGGAGTGATGAGCAGTTCTTC.

In DNA, the CDR3 is TGTGCCAGCAGTGATATGGGCCTCAACACCGGGGAGCTGTTTTTT. Its protein is CASSDMGLNTGELFF. The chain couples TRBV25-1 to TRBJ2-2; unclear D gene. The germline V and J ends were trimmed by 3 bases and 2 bases, with 10 bases remaining between them. The CDR3 loop spans 15 amino acids. Per the germline V gene, CDR1 is MGHDK and CDR2 is SYGVNS.

CDR3 nucleotide sequence: TGTGCCACCCAGCGGGAGGGCCTTGGGACCAAAAACATTCAGTACTTC. Translating gives CATQREGLGTKNIQYF. The V call is TRBV19, the J call TRBJ2-4; 10 nucleotides agree with TRBD2. Losses at the gene ends were 10 bases for V and 2 bases for J; bases not matched to a gene: 11. This CDR3 contains 16 residues. CDR1 is LNHDA, CDR2 SQIVND, per germline (reference sequence).

This clone occurred a few times. The J gene is TRBJ2-7, the V gene TRBV10-3; 9 bases match TRBD2. Germline lookup yields CDR1 ENHRY and CDR2 SYGVKD. Trimming at V came to 0 bases and at J to 0 bases, leaving 6 bases not matched to a gene. The CDR3 extends over 17 amino acids. The CDR3 DNA reads TGTGCCATCAGTGAGTCGATCCTAGCGGGGAGCTCCTACGAGCAGTACTTC. It yields the protein CAISESILAGSSYEQYF.

The chain employs TRBV6-6 and TRBJ1-1; D ambiguous. V lost 5 bases, J lost 8 bases, and 12 bases lay in between. Germline V gives CDR1 MNHNY, CDR2 SVGAGI (reference sequence). The CDR3 is 12 residues long. CDR3 sequence reads: CASSPSEREAFF. CDR3 nucleotides: TGTGCCAGCAGTCCATCCGAACGGGAAGCTTTCTTT.

V is TRBV6-5 and J is TRBJ1-1; D possibly corresponds to TRBD1 (5 bases). There are 13 residues in the CDR3. V gave up 7 bases and J gave up 1 base, with 10 bases separating them. Germline loops: CDR1 MNHEY, CDR2 SVGAGI. The CDR3 loop reads CASNFDRNTEAFF. CDR3 nucleotides: TGTGCCAGCAATTTCGACAGGAACACTGAAGCTTTCTTT.

CDR3 residues: CASSSWTGTYQETQYF. CDR3 bases: TGTGCCAGCAGTTCCTGGACAGGAACGTACCAAGAGACCCAGTACTTC. The rearrangement joins TRBV28 to TRBJ2-5; the match to TRBD1 covers 7 bases. Germline V CDR1 and CDR2: MDHEN, SYDVKM. V shed 4 bases and J 0 bases; nucleotides not matched to a gene: 8. This CDR3 contains 16 residues. The complete variable domain, with remaining parts taken from reference TRBV28 and TRBJ2-5, reads DVKVTQSSRYLVKRTGEKVFLECVQDMDHENMFWYRQDPGLGLRLIYFSYDVKMKEKGDIPEGYSVSREKKERFSLILESASTNQTSMYLCASSSWTGTYQETQYFGPGTRLLVL.

The gene calls are TRBV6-6 and TRBJ2-7; 9 bases align to TRBD1. V dropped 5 bases and J dropped 4; count of bases not matched to a gene: 6. This CDR3 contains 14 residues. Germline V gene data show CDR1 as MNHNY and CDR2 as SVGAGI (reference sequence). The CDR3 sequence: CASSSPGQGYEQYF. The CDR3 DNA sequence: TGTGCCAGCAGTAGCCCGGGACAGGGTTACGAGCAGTACTTC.

This chain links TRBV27 with TRBJ2-7; 10 bases are a match to TRBD2. The CDR3 is made up of 15 amino acids. The V gene end was trimmed by 2 bases and the J gene end by 3 bases; junction bases not matched to a gene: 4. Germline V gives CDR1 MNHEY, CDR2 SMNVEV (reference sequence). CDR3 sequence: CASSLSSGRIYEQYF. The CDR3 bases are TGTGCCAGCAGTTTAAGTAGCGGGAGGATCTACGAGCAGTACTTC.

The V and J genes are TRBV5-6 and TRBJ2-1; 9 bases agree with TRBD1. This CDR3 comprises 16 residues. Germline trimming cut 4 bases from V and 9 bases from J; bases unmatched to any gene: 14. CDR1 and CDR2 from the germline V gene are SGHDT and YYEEEE. CDR3 DNA sequence: TGTGCCAGCAGCGAAACAGGGGGCGCGATTATTAGTGAGCAGTTCTTC. Its protein product is CASSETGGAIISEQFF. Combining the CDR3 with reference TRBV5-6 and TRBJ2-1 gives the whole variable domain DAGVTQSPTHLIKTRGQQVTLRCSPKSGHDTVSWYQQALGQGPQFIFQYYEEEERQRGNFPDRFSGHQFPNYSSELNVNALLLGDSALYLCASSETGGAIISEQFFGPGTRLTVL.

The CDR3 is CASSDRLAGGGFEQFF. DNA of the CDR3: TGTGCCAGCAGCGATCGACTAGCGGGAGGAGGGTTCGAGCAGTTCTTC. This rearrangement joins TRBV7-6 to TRBJ2-1, with 13 bases matching TRBD2. This CDR3 is 16 amino acids long. Germline trimming cut 5 bases from V and 10 bases from J; bases unmatched to any gene: 11. CDR1 and CDR2 from the germline V gene are SGHVS and FNYEAQ.

This chain uses TRBV7-9 with TRBJ1-3; possibly TRBD1 for D (5 bases). V lost 5 bases and J 0 bases, leaving 23 bases between the germline ends. Germline-derived CDR1 and CDR2 are SEHNR and FQNEAQ (reference sequence). CDR3 length equals 19 residues. Here the CDR3 DNA reads TGTGCCAGCAGCCATGGGGCATCAGCCCTGCCAAGCTCTGGAAACACCATATATTTT. The encoded protein is CASSHGASALPSSGNTIYF. The full variable domain, completed using reference TRBV7-9 and TRBJ1-3, is DTGVSQNPRHKITKRGQNVTFRCDPISEHNRLYWYRQTLGQGPEFLTYFQNEAQLEKSRLLSDRFSAERPKGSFSTLEIQRTEQGDSAMYLCASSHGASALPSSGNTIYFGEGSWLTVV.

This rearrangement joins TRBV5-1 to TRBJ2-2; D possibly corresponds to TRBD1 (6 bases). From germline, CDR1 is SGHRS and CDR2 YFSETQ. Trimming cost V 1 base and J 2 bases, with 12 bases left between them. This CDR3 is 16 amino acids long. CDR3 region: CASSLLGTKNTGELFF. CDR3 DNA sequence: TGCGCCAGCAGCTTGTTGGGGACAAAAAACACCGGGGAGCTGTTTTTT.

J is TRBJ2-7 and V is TRBV7-2; perhaps TRBD1 as D (6 bases). CDR1 is SGHTA, CDR2 FQGNSA, per germline. V lost 2 bases, J lost 3 bases, and 14 bases lay in between. The CDR3 consists of 15 residues. The CDR3 nucleotides read TGTGCCAGCAGCTTATCTTCGCAGGGGAGCTACGAGCAGTACTTC. Translating it yields CASSLSSQGSYEQYF.

This clone occurred once. This rearrangement joins TRBV27 to TRBJ2-5, with 10 bases fitting TRBD1. The J call is in doubt because the DNA end fits TRBJ2-7 better. Germline CDR1 reads MNHEY; CDR2 reads SMNVEV (reference sequence). The CDR3 extends over 17 amino acids. CDR3: CASSLFGTGVAVYEQYF. In DNA, the CDR3 is TGTGCCAGCAGTTTATTCGGGACAGGGGTAGCTGTCTACGAGCAGTACTTC.

The chain carries TRBV19 and TRBJ2-1; 13 positions agree with TRBD2. Germline lookup yields CDR1 LNHDA and CDR2 SQIVND (reference sequence). With 5 bases clipped from V and 5 bases from J, the junction kept 12 bases outside the gene matches. The CDR3 is 18 residues long. CDR3 protein: CASSSLSPGLAGNNEQFF. CDR3 sequence (DNA): TGTGCCAGTAGTTCACTCAGCCCGGGACTAGCGGGGAACAATGAGCAGTTCTTC.

The gene calls are TRBV9 and TRBJ2-5, with TRBD2 matching over 12 bases. V shed 4 bases and J 5 bases; nucleotides not matched to a gene: 3. Germline lookup yields CDR1 SGDLS and CDR2 YYNGEE. CDR3 length equals 14 residues. The CDR3 protein is CASSSTSGSETQYF. CDR3 coding DNA: TGTGCCAGCAGCTCGACTAGCGGGAGCGAGACCCAGTACTTC.

This chain links TRBV5-1 with TRBJ2-5; 12 nucleotides match TRBD1. The J call may be incorrect, as the DNA end agrees better with TRBJ2-7. CDR3 length: 14 amino acids. The germline CDR1 and CDR2 sequences are SGHRS and YFSETQ. Written as DNA, the CDR3 is TGCGCCAGCAGCTTGGAGGGACAGGGGGCCGAGCAGTACTTC. Its translation is CASSLEGQGAEQYF.